This TCR beta chain was documented in a study of CD8+ T cells in alopecia areata. Findings and limits, study-wide: Across lesional scalp, and particularly alopecia totalis/universalis, clonality surpassed that of normal scalp. Possibly as an HLA-related effect, TCR sharing across patients appeared less clear than in mice.

Extraction of RNA preceded its reverse transcription into cDNA, which served as the sequencing template. Data came from immunoSEQ multiplex PCR; TCRdb stores just in-frame clones and leaves some out. The sample shows tens of thousands of clones, approximately 50% of them seen only once. This CDR3 region has 13 residues. CDR1 is MNHEY and CDR2 is SMNVEV in the germline V gene (reference sequence). V lost 6 bases to trimming and J lost 3 bases, with 12 bases between them. In the case of this clone: Its antigen is as yet unknown.

The chain has TRBV27 and TRBJ2-7, with D hard to call. The sequenced material came from NKG2D-high CD8+ T cells sorted from blood. This sequence originates from a human donor with alopecia areata. CDR3 bases: TGTGCCAGCAGCAGACACACAGACTACGAGCAGTACTTC. This gives the protein CASSRHTDYEQYF.